Presented here are 21 T cell receptor beta chains from one specimen sequenced in a study of T cell repertoires in cytomegalovirus infection. No antigens are known for them. TCRdb reanalysed the reads using MiXCR and keeps one entry per CDR3 protein. The table lists tens of thousands of distinct CDR3 sequences, roughly 39% of them singletons. The source was CD8+ T cells from cultured PBMCs, collected from culture after CMV antigen stimulation. Source of these receptors: a human donor in good health (CMV status not recorded). Some clones in this sample may be carry-over from other donors' samples.

This clonotype was seen many times. The chain is built from TRBV7-6 and TRBJ1-5; possible D gene TRBD1, 5 bases. The length of the CDR3 is 15 residues. V was clipped by 0 bases and J by 1 base, with 7 bases between them. CDR1 and CDR2 from the germline V gene are SGHVS and FNYEAQ. In nucleotides, the CDR3 is TGTGCCAGCAGCTTAGCTTGGGGGAGCAATCAGCCCCAGCATTTT. It translates to CASSLAWGSNQPQHF.

This clonotype appeared once. The rearrangement links TRBV5-1 to TRBJ2-1; weak D call: TRBD2 (5 bases). V dropped 0 bases and J dropped 7 bases, with 14 bases sitting between them. The germline V gene encodes CDR1 SGHRS and CDR2 YFSETQ. CDR3 length: 15 amino acids. DNA for the CDR3: TGCGCCAGCAGCTTGGAAGGGAGAGCCGCGAATGAGCAGTTCTTC. Translated: CASSLEGRAANEQFF.

This clonotype was counted a few times. The chain carries TRBV11-3 and TRBJ1-1; the D is unclear. V was shortened by 4 bases and J by 5 bases, with 11 bases between the two germline ends. The CDR3 contains 13 residues. Germline V CDR1 and CDR2: SGHNT, YENEEA. CDR3 coding DNA: TGTGCCAGCAGCTCCGTGTGGGGTACTGAAGCTTTCTTT. It translates to CASSSVWGTEAFF.

The chain carries TRBV4-2 and TRBJ2-7; D perhaps matches TRBD2 (6 bases). The V end lost 3 bases, the J end lost 1 base, and 19 bases lay between the germline ends. CDR1 and CDR2 from the germline V gene are LGHNA and YNFKEQ. This CDR3 spans 17 amino acids. In DNA form, the CDR3 reads TGTGCCAGCAGCCAGAACCTCCTTAGCGGTACGTCCTACGAGCAGTACTTC. Translated: CASSQNLLSGTSYEQYF.

The chain joins TRBV6-1 to TRBJ2-1; 11 positions agree with TRBD2. Germline CDR1 MNHNS, CDR2 SASEGT. The trim removed 1 base at V and 0 bases at J, leaving 11 bases unmatched. The CDR3 spans 20 residues. For the CDR3, the DNA is TGTGCCAGCAGTGAAGTTGCTAGCGGGGGGACCCTTAGCTCCTACAATGAGCAGTTCTTC. It yields the protein CASSEVASGGTLSSYNEQFF.

This clonotype was seen a handful of times. The CDR3 bases are TGTGCCAGCAGTTTAGGAACAGGGGGCCGTGGCTACACCTTC. Its protein is CASSLGTGGRGYTF. This chain uses TRBV12-3 or TRBV12-4 with TRBJ1-2, with 9 bases aligning to TRBD1. V was pared by 1 base and J by 7 bases, with 4 bases of the junction left unmatched. CDR3 length equals 14 residues.

This clonotype occurred a few times. For the CDR3, the DNA is TGTGCCAGCAGTTTAGACAGGGATATGCCTCAGCCCCAGCATTTT. This translates into CASSLDRDMPQPQHF. This sequence joins TRBV28 and TRBJ1-5, with 7 bases fitting TRBD1. Germline CDR1 and CDR2: MDHEN and SYDVKM. The CDR3 is 15 residues long. J gave up 6 bases and V 2 bases, and 7 bases lay outside the gene matches.

This clonotype was observed a few times. The chain carries TRBV6-1 and TRBJ1-5; no clear D gene. The CDR3 is made up of 15 amino acids. V shed 7 bases and J shed 1 base, with 14 bases lying between them. Germline V gene data show CDR1 as MNHNS and CDR2 as SASEGT. CDR3 DNA sequence: TGTGCCAGCAATACTTTATCACAGAGCAATCAGCCCCAGCATTTT. Translated, it gives CASNTLSQSNQPQHF.

This clonotype was seen more than once but under ten times. This chain uses TRBV7-9 with TRBJ2-3, with TRBD1 as a possible D gene (6 bases). The germline V and J ends were trimmed by 5 bases and 1 base, with 19 bases remaining between them. CDR3 size: 17 residues. CDR1 SEHNR and CDR2 FQNEAQ come from the germline V gene (reference sequence). For the CDR3, the DNA is TGTGCCAGCAGCCCCAACAGGGTTACTCGCGGCACAGATACGCAGTATTTT. Protein product: CASSPNRVTRGTDTQYF.

The V gene is TRBV7-2, the J gene TRBJ2-5; the D gene is possibly TRBD2 (6 bases). From germline, CDR1 is SGHTA and CDR2 FQGNSA. The CDR3 sequence is 14 residues long. V lost 5 bases and J 1 base, leaving 11 bases between the germline ends. The CDR3 coding sequence is TGTGCCAGCAGCCCGGCGGGGTTCCAAGAGACCCAGTACTTC. This codes for CASSPAGFQETQYF.

In its sample, this clonotype was seen a few times. The chain is built from TRBV20-1 and TRBJ2-5, with 11 bases matching TRBD2. The CDR3 length is 19 residues. Per germline, CDR1 DFQATT and CDR2 SNEGSKA (reference sequence). V gave up 0 bases and J gave up 5 bases; unmatched junction bases: 17. Here the CDR3 reads CSARDLLAGGTEGVETQYF. CDR3 sequence (DNA): TGCAGTGCTAGAGATCTCCTAGCGGGGGGTACGGAGGGCGTCGAGACCCAGTACTTC.

V is TRBV7-9 and J is TRBJ2-1, with a possible D match to TRBD1 (7 bases). V was clipped by 3 bases and J by 4 bases, with 16 bases between them. This CDR3 region has 16 residues. Germline lookup yields CDR1 SEHNR and CDR2 FQNEAQ (reference sequence). The DNA of the CDR3 is TGTGCCAGCAGCTTGGGGTACGCAGGGGGGTACAATGAGCAGTTCTTC. Protein product: CASSLGYAGGYNEQFF.

The gene calls are TRBV20-1 and TRBJ1-2, with D perhaps TRBD1 (6 bases). CDR1 is DFQATT and CDR2 is SNEGSKA in the germline V gene (reference sequence). V gave up 3 bases and J gave up 1 base, with 12 bases separating them. The CDR3 loop spans 14 amino acids. CDR3 nucleotides: TGCAGTGCTAGGCCCACAGGGAATAACTATGGCTACACCTTC. Amino acids: CSARPTGNNYGYTF.

The V call is TRBV28, the J call TRBJ1-1, with TRBD1 as a possible D gene (5 bases). Trimming pared 6 bases from V and 0 bases from J, leaving 17 bases between. This CDR3 has 16 residues. Germline-derived CDR1 and CDR2 are MDHEN and SYDVKM. This CDR3 is CASRHARVALNTEAFF. DNA for the CDR3: TGTGCCAGCAGACATGCCAGGGTGGCGCTGAACACTGAAGCTTTCTTT.

V gene TRBV9 combines with J gene TRBJ2-2, with 7 bases aligning to TRBD2. The CDR3 has 16 amino acids. J was trimmed by 2 bases and V by 3 bases; bases with no gene match: 7. In germline, CDR1 is SGDLS, CDR2 YYNGEE. DNA of the CDR3: TGTGCCAGCAGCGGGGAAGGGAGGGATAACACCGGGGAGCTGTTTTTT. It encodes CASSGEGRDNTGELFF. The full variable domain, its missing parts supplied by reference TRBV9 and TRBJ2-2, is DSGVTQTPKHLITATGQRVTLRCSPRSGDLSVYWYQQSLDQGLQFLIQYYNGEERAKGNILERFSAQQFPDLHSELNLSSLELGDSALYFCASSGEGRDNTGELFFGEGSRLTVL.

This chain uses TRBV5-6 with TRBJ2-3, with 14 bases fitting TRBD2. CDR1 SGHDT and CDR2 YYEEEE come from the germline V gene. Trimming cost V 4 bases and J 5 bases; bases outside gene matches: 6. This CDR3 region has 16 residues. CDR3 sequence (DNA): TGTGCCAGCAGCCCTCAGGGACTAGCGGGGGAAGATACGCAGTATTTT. As protein: CASSPQGLAGEDTQYF.

Only one count was recorded for this clonotype. V and J are TRBV7-6 and TRBJ1-2; TRBD1 might be the D (5 bases). The CDR3 consists of 16 residues. CDR1 SGHVS and CDR2 FNYEAQ come from the germline V gene. The V end was cut by 0 bases, the J end by 5 bases, with 16 bases between. The DNA for the CDR3 is TGTGCCAGCAGCTTAGCCCCCGTGGGGGGAACATATGGCTACACCTTC. It encodes CASSLAPVGGTYGYTF. Drawing the rest from reference TRBV7-6 and TRBJ1-2, the complete variable domain is GAGVSQSPRYKVTKRGQDVALRCDPISGHVSLYWYRQALGQGPEFLTYFNYEAQQDKSGLPNDRFSAERPEGSISTLTIQRTEQRDSAMYRCASSLAPVGGTYGYTFGSGTRLTVV.

The V call is TRBV4-2, the J call TRBJ2-7, with TRBD1 identical over 8 bases. Trimming at V came to 3 bases and at J to 7 bases, leaving 8 bases not matched to a gene. This CDR3 region has 14 residues. Germline-derived CDR1 and CDR2 are LGHNA and YNFKEQ. Written as DNA, the CDR3 is TGTGCCAGCAGCCAGGGGACAGGCGACTGGGAGCAGTACTTC. Its protein product is CASSQGTGDWEQYF.

This clonotype was counted only a few times. The V and J genes are TRBV6-6 and TRBJ2-1, with a tentative D call TRBD1 (6 bases). V lost 8 bases and J 7 bases, leaving 18 bases between the germline ends. Germline CDR1 and CDR2: MNHNY and SVGAGI (reference sequence). There are 14 residues in the CDR3. Here the CDR3 reads CASLAGARSNEQFF. DNA of the CDR3: TGTGCCAGCCTGGCAGGGGCGCGCTCAAATGAGCAGTTCTTC.

This clonotype was seen just once. CDR3 sequence (DNA): TGTGCCAGCAGCACTAGCGGGGGGGCTTTACCGTCGGGAGAGACCCAGTACTTC. This encodes CASSTSGGALPSGETQYF. The rearrangement links TRBV7-6 to TRBJ2-5; 13 bases map to TRBD2. CDR1 is SGHVS, CDR2 FNYEAQ, per germline. The CDR3 is 18 residues long. The ends lost 5 bases at V and 4 bases at J; junction bases unmatched: 13.

This clonotype came up a few times. The chain employs TRBV7-2 and TRBJ2-2, with 8 positions matching TRBD1. CDR3 length: 18 amino acids. V shed 0 bases and J 7 bases; nucleotides not matched to a gene: 13. Germline-derived CDR1 and CDR2 are SGHTA and FQGNSA. Here the CDR3 DNA reads TGTGCCAGCAGCTTAGCATATCGTCCAGGGGGCGAGGGCGGGGAGCTGTTTTTT. Its translation is CASSLAYRPGGEGGELFF.